Given below is one T cell receptor beta chain in context. This entry is derived from a study of blood T cell repertoires in COVID-19. Study details: PBMCs, B-cell-depleted T cells, or T cells were the source of the cDNA or gDNA that made up the material.

Those enrolled, adults aged roughly 18 to 90 years, came from roughly 22 US areas. Symptom resolution, clearance, or two negative PCRs marked donors in Cohort 3 as recovered. Per the original methods: Counts of nucleated cells, estimated from reference gene primer amplification, were obtained. Clones were read by immunoSEQ multiplex PCR, and TCRdb kept only the in-frame ones, dropping some. D and trimming were read from the DNA, whereas the V and J calls and clone size are those reported in that table. The sample lists a few hundred thousand clones, 65% to 85% occurring once. The CDR3 is 13 residues long. V was shortened by 3 bases and J by 13 bases, with 18 bases between the two germline ends.

This TCR derives from a man aged 45 to 65 who had recovered from COVID-19. Sequences were obtained from PBMCs or T cells enriched from blood (not recorded which). The V call is TRBV12-3 or TRBV12-4, the J call TRBJ1-1; D remains ambiguous. As DNA, the CDR3 is TGTGCCAGCAGTTTGGAGAACTTTTCTCCTCTTTTCTTT. This translates into CASSLENFSPLFF.